These T cell receptor beta chains were read from a single sample in a study of blood T cell repertoires in COVID-19. Libraries were prepared by immunoSEQ multiplex PCR; TCRdb keeps only in-frame clonotypes and omits some of them. The table records a few hundred thousand clones, approximately 80% of them present only once. Sequencing was performed on PBMCs or T cells enriched from blood (not recorded which). These receptors were taken from a man between 40 and 49 years old who had been exposed to COVID-19. The CDR3 runs from the conserved cysteine through the conserved F or W. Fields, in order: V gene, J gene, clone size, D gene, CDR3 protein, CDR3 DNA. The D gene is left open where the match is weak. Where a row states a size, it is once, few, many or the class of an expanded clone; other rows omit it.

v_call: TRBV19; j_call: TRBJ1-3; clone_size: .; d_call: TRBD1; cdr3_aa: CATSLTDRGNTIYF; cdr3_nt: TGTGCCACCTCACTAACCGACAGGGGTAACACCATATATTTT
v_call: TRBV6-6; j_call: TRBJ2-7; clone_size: .; d_call: TRBD1; cdr3_aa: CASSLQGVAYEQYF; cdr3_nt: TGTGCCAGCAGTCTACAGGGGGTGGCCTACGAGCAGTACTTC
v_call: TRBV19; j_call: TRBJ2-5; clone_size: .; d_call: .; cdr3_aa: CASSTGGAGETQYF; cdr3_nt: TGTGCCAGTAGCACCGGAGGGGCAGGAGAGACCCAGTACTTC
v_call: TRBV3-1/TRBV3-2; j_call: TRBJ1-1; clone_size: .; d_call: TRBD1; cdr3_aa: CASSPRDRVGKAFF; cdr3_nt: TGTGCCAGCAGCCCGAGGGACAGGGTAGGAAAAGCTTTCTTT
v_call: TRBV9; j_call: TRBJ1-3; clone_size: .; d_call: .; cdr3_aa: CASSVLQGVGNTIYF; cdr3_nt: TGTGCCAGCAGCGTACTACAGGGAGTTGGAAACACCATATATTTT
v_call: TRBV6-5; j_call: TRBJ1-3; clone_size: .; d_call: .; cdr3_aa: CASRPGTQGNTIYF; cdr3_nt: TGTGCCAGCAGACCCGGGACACAGGGAAACACCATATATTTT
v_call: TRBV6-4; j_call: TRBJ1-5; clone_size: few; d_call: .; cdr3_aa: CASRQNSGTKSQPQHF; cdr3_nt: TGTGCCAGCAGGCAAAACTCCGGGACAAAGAGTCAGCCCCAGCATTTT
v_call: TRBV27; j_call: TRBJ2-6; clone_size: once; d_call: .; cdr3_aa: CASSLPGTGANVLTF; cdr3_nt: TGTGCCAGCAGTCTTCCAGGGACTGGGGCCAACGTCCTGACTTTC
v_call: TRBV24-1; j_call: TRBJ2-7; clone_size: .; d_call: TRBD2; cdr3_aa: CATSGVGRGRTSGAYEQYF; cdr3_nt: TGTGCCACCAGTGGGGTCGGCAGGGGGAGGACTAGCGGTGCCTACGAGCAGTACTTC
v_call: TRBV6-5; j_call: TRBJ2-7; clone_size: .; d_call: .; cdr3_aa: CARCGQINYEQYF; cdr3_nt: TGTGCCAGATGTGGACAGATAAACTACGAGCAGTACTTC
v_call: TRBV25-1; j_call: TRBJ2-1; clone_size: .; d_call: .; cdr3_aa: CASSGAALYNEQFF; cdr3_nt: TGTGCCAGCAGTGGGGCAGCCCTCTACAATGAGCAGTTCTTC
v_call: TRBV24-1; j_call: TRBJ2-5; clone_size: .; d_call: TRBD2; cdr3_aa: CATSEVAGSQETQYF; cdr3_nt: TGTGCCACCAGTGAGGTAGCGGGTAGCCAAGAGACCCAGTACTTC
v_call: TRBV9; j_call: TRBJ2-1; clone_size: once; d_call: TRBD1; cdr3_aa: CASSVLGQGIPNEQFF; cdr3_nt: TGTGCCAGCAGCGTCCTGGGACAGGGGATTCCCAATGAGCAGTTCTTC
v_call: TRBV7-9; j_call: TRBJ2-7; clone_size: .; d_call: TRBD1; cdr3_aa: CASSLLPWTGEYEQYF; cdr3_nt: TGTGCCAGCAGCTTATTGCCTTGGACAGGGGAGTACGAGCAGTACTTC
v_call: TRBV5-8; j_call: TRBJ2-7; clone_size: few; d_call: TRBD2; cdr3_aa: CASSRSTSGSSGYEQYF; cdr3_nt: TGTGCCAGCAGCAGGAGCACTAGCGGGAGTTCAGGGTACGAGCAGTACTTC
v_call: TRBV4-1; j_call: TRBJ1-6; clone_size: few; d_call: .; cdr3_aa: CASSQDAFGVSSPLHF; cdr3_nt: TGCGCCAGCAGCCAAGACGCTTTCGGGGTGAGTTCACCCCTCCACTTT
v_call: TRBV12-2; j_call: TRBJ1-1; clone_size: .; d_call: .; cdr3_aa: CASRLVLTGTGDTEAFF; cdr3_nt: TGTGCAAGTCGCTTAGTTCTTACCGGGACAGGGGACACTGAAGCTTTCTTT
v_call: TRBV9; j_call: TRBJ1-2; clone_size: .; d_call: TRBD1; cdr3_aa: CASSGGQGMGYTF; cdr3_nt: TGTGCCAGCAGCGGAGGACAGGGCATGGGCTACACCTTC
v_call: TRBV6-6; j_call: TRBJ1-1; clone_size: .; d_call: .; cdr3_aa: CASSKDSHTEAFF; cdr3_nt: TGTGCCAGCAGTAAGGACTCGCACACTGAAGCTTTCTTT
v_call: TRBV30; j_call: TRBJ2-7; clone_size: .; d_call: .; cdr3_aa: CAWSVTVLRGRGKNEQYF; cdr3_nt: TGTGCCTGGAGTGTTACCGTGTTGAGGGGGAGGGGTAAGAACGAGCAGTACTTC
v_call: TRBV9; j_call: TRBJ1-4; clone_size: .; d_call: TRBD1; cdr3_aa: CASSVGDRGENEKLFF; cdr3_nt: TGTGCCAGCAGCGTAGGGGACAGGGGGGAAAATGAAAAACTGTTTTTT
v_call: TRBV29-1; j_call: TRBJ2-7; clone_size: .; d_call: TRBD2; cdr3_aa: CSVGGPGGYEQYF; cdr3_nt: TGCAGCGTTGGAGGTCCGGGAGGCTACGAGCAGTACTTC
v_call: TRBV9; j_call: TRBJ2-7; clone_size: .; d_call: TRBD2; cdr3_aa: CASSDSSSGSGGSSYEQYF; cdr3_nt: TGTGCCAGCAGCGACAGTAGTAGTGGATCGGGCGGGAGCTCCTACGAGCAGTACTTC
v_call: TRBV19; j_call: TRBJ2-7; clone_size: once; d_call: .; cdr3_aa: CASSISGLNSYEQYF; cdr3_nt: TGTGCCAGTAGTATATCGGGTTTAAACTCCTACGAGCAGTACTTC
v_call: TRBV7-2; j_call: TRBJ2-7; clone_size: .; d_call: TRBD2; cdr3_aa: CASSWGLAGALEQYF; cdr3_nt: TGTGCCAGCAGCTGGGGACTAGCGGGAGCCTTAGAGCAGTACTTC
v_call: TRBV19; j_call: TRBJ1-5; clone_size: .; d_call: .; cdr3_aa: CASSRRGWADQPQHF; cdr3_nt: TGTGCCAGTAGCCGCCGGGGGTGGGCTGATCAGCCCCAGCATTTT
v_call: TRBV7-3; j_call: TRBJ2-3; clone_size: .; d_call: .; cdr3_aa: CASSLVSSGTDTQYF; cdr3_nt: TGTGCCAGCAGCTTAGTATCTAGCGGCACAGATACGCAGTATTTT
v_call: TRBV30; j_call: TRBJ2-2; clone_size: .; d_call: TRBD2; cdr3_aa: CAWSRGLTSGRLRSGELFF; cdr3_nt: TGTGCCTGGAGTAGGGGACTGACTAGCGGGAGGTTGCGGTCCGGGGAGCTGTTTTTT